The present T cell receptor beta chain was sequenced within a study of T cells in Graves' hyperthyroidism and ophthalmopathy (dated by TCRdb to the late 2010s). At the level of the whole study: Peripheral blood was collected at initial diagnosis, before any treatment. In addition, the study compared T-cell repertoires in thyroid tissue and in blood from several Graves' hyperthyroidism patients. According to the paper, TCR Vbeta CDR3 sequencing was carried out on 135 peripheral blood samples, which came from around 43 ophthalmopathy, around 74 hyperthyroidism and about 17 progressor patients. The 90 to 100 discovery patients were randomly split 7:3 into training and test sets. TCR V-J signatures able to tell the groups apart were searched for in a discovery cohort of approximately 95 patients, of whom 43 had Graves' ophthalmopathy and 55 to 60 had stable Graves' hyperthyroidism. Once sampling was done, hyperthyroidism patients were given methimazole at a starting dose of 30 mg daily, whereas ophthalmopathy patients were given high-dose intravenous methylprednisolone. Prospective prediction of ophthalmopathy was tested in an independent validation cohort of about 19 hyperthyroidism patients and 17 patients who later progressed to ophthalmopathy. Here is what the overall study found, with its caveats: In validation, progression to ophthalmopathy was predicted by the model with 55% to 71% sensitivity and 72% to 85% specificity, a median of about 6 months before onset. Sample size was not statistically predetermined, and blinding of investigators to group allocation was not performed. Blood samples also contained most of the expanded thyroid clonotypes (frequency above 0.001), which suggests that blood repertoires may reflect thyroid immune responses. In cross-validation, a model built on a 13 V-J signature told ophthalmopathy apart from stable hyperthyroidism with just under 90% sensitivity and approximately 81% specificity, and in testing the same model reached 80%/75%.

In this sample, this clonotype turned up many times. The antigen it recognizes is unknown. Nothing much larger sits one base from this clone, and base qualities are not available. TCR beta CDR3 regions were amplified from RNA transcripts. A first-round RT-PCR of the TCR CDR3 used the HTBI primer set with the Qiagen OneStep RT-PCR kit. Libraries were constructed in a second round of multiplex PCR, after which size selection and purification were carried out. Libraries were sequenced paired-end with 100 bp reads on an Illumina HiSeq2000. In the source study's methods: Raw data were processed with SOAPnuke, discarding reads with adapters, uncalled bases, mean Phred below 15, or no exact constant-primer or identifier match. COPE v1.2.5 was used to merge high-quality paired reads, and clonotypes were defined as unique nucleotide sequences. Clonotypes were aligned to IMGT TRBV, TRBD and TRBJ reference segments using MiTCR v1.1. Analysis was restricted to V-J combinations with a frequency above 0.0001, which covered 99% to 99.2% of repertoires. A TCS score was defined as the ratio of F50 (clonal expansion) to E x V (chaos), with BLOSUM62-based TCRdist applied between CDR3 peptides within each V-J. Welch's t-statistics and random forest reduced roughly 540 V-J features to around 14, which were used in a naive Bayes classifier (R e1071). The raw public data were reprocessed by TCRdb itself: fastp quality trimming at Q25, MiXCR clonotype calling, in-frame beta chains only. A single entry per CDR3 protein holds the most common genes and DNA from its merged rows. Here the V and J calls rest on TCRdb's processing, not on the authors' analysis. For this sample the table gives hundreds of thousands of distinct CDR3 sequences, of which about 14% were detected only once. Around 28% of the sample lies in the top ten.

Ophthalmopathy patients had moderately to severely active disease, Clinical Activity Score of at least 3, NOSPECS grade of at least 4, and duration under 3 months. Exclusion was applied to patients with uncontrolled infections, other autoimmune diseases, pregnancy or lactation. Diagnoses relied on clinical symptoms, serum thyroxine and TRAb, thyroid ultrasound and orbital computed tomography. Ficoll-Paque density gradient centrifugation was used to isolate PBMCs from around 10 ml of fresh peripheral blood. Trizol reagent was used to extract total RNA, and RNA quality was then checked on an Agilent 2100 Bioanalyzer. The germline V gene provides CDR1 ENHRY and CDR2 SYGVKD. The germline ends are 10 bases apart after V is trimmed by 9 bases and J by 2 bases. The CDR3 numbers 12 residues from cysteine through phenylalanine. The read is trimmed to its CDR3 DNA, 36 bases read in frame from base 1.

Input material: blood. The chain is encoded by TRBV10-3 joined to TRBJ1-1; the D gene cannot be resolved reliably. The receptor was isolated from a middle-aged man with Graves' ophthalmopathy. The DNA sequence reads TGTGCCATAGGAGTTACCAACACTGAAGCTTTCTTT. Translation gives CAIGVTNTEAFF.